This entry lists 28 T cell receptor beta chains sequenced from one sample in a study of T cell repertoires in cytomegalovirus infection. The antigens for these receptors are not known. One entry per CDR3 protein, called by TCRdb with MiXCR from the reads. The repertoire has approximately 350,000 distinct CDR3 sequences, approximately 30% of them found once; the top ten carry about 14%. The sequencing used cultured PBMCs, collected from culture after CMV antigen stimulation. The receptors originated from a human donor in good health (CMV status not recorded). Some clones in this sample may be carry-over from other donors' samples.

This chain links TRBV12-3 or TRBV12-4 with TRBJ1-5, with 10 bases that match TRBD1. The CDR3 contains 16 residues. V trimming: 7 bases; J trimming: 4 bases; junction bases outside the gene matches: 10. CDR3 coding DNA: TGTGCCAGCACCCCAGGGGACAGGGGTGGGAATCAGCCCCAGCATTTT. It specifies CASTPGDRGGNQPQHF.

There are a few counts of this clonotype. V and J are TRBV28 and TRBJ2-3; the D gene is possibly TRBD1 (6 bases). Per germline, CDR1 MDHEN and CDR2 SYDVKM. This CDR3 comprises 16 residues. V shed 6 bases and J shed 4 bases, with 20 bases lying between them. The CDR3: CASSADSPFGADTQYF. In DNA form, the CDR3 reads TGTGCCAGCAGCGCGGACAGCCCATTCGGGGCAGATACGCAGTATTTT.

The rearrangement joins TRBV7-6 to TRBJ2-3; 8 positions agree with TRBD2. Germline V gives CDR1 SGHVS, CDR2 FNYEAQ. V trimming: 5 bases; J trimming: 2 bases; junction bases outside the gene matches: 9. This CDR3 spans 16 amino acids. The CDR3 is CASSRLTSGPTDTQYF. The CDR3 DNA reads as TGTGCCAGCAGCCGTCTCACTAGCGGCCCCACAGATACGCAGTATTTT.

This chain joins TRBV9 and TRBJ2-7; 12 nucleotides agree with TRBD2. The CDR3 has 15 residues. V was pared by 4 bases and J by 4 bases, with 6 bases of the junction left unmatched. The V gene's germline CDR1 is SGDLS and CDR2 YYNGEE. CDR3 sequence (DNA): TGTGCCAGCAGCAGAGGACTAGCGGGGCAATACGAGCAGTACTTC. Encoded protein: CASSRGLAGQYEQYF.

The chain carries TRBV7-2 and TRBJ2-1, with 7 bases that match TRBD2. V gave up 4 bases and J gave up 9 bases; unmatched junction bases: 15. The CDR3 runs to 16 residues. In germline, CDR1 is SGHTA, CDR2 FQGNSA. The CDR3 nucleotides are TGTGCCAGCAGCTCAACTAGCGTCCTAGTCTTTGGTGAGCAGTTCTTC. Translating it yields CASSSTSVLVFGEQFF.

The chain employs TRBV6-5 and TRBJ2-1; no firm D call. CDR3 length: 16 amino acids. Germline V CDR1 and CDR2: MNHEY, SVGAGI. Trimming pared 2 bases from V and 3 bases from J, leaving 14 bases between. The CDR3 nucleotides read TGTGCCAGCAGTTACGCTATAGGATCTATCTACAATGAGCAGTTCTTC. Its protein product is CASSYAIGSIYNEQFF.

The sample holds one count of this clonotype. This chain links TRBV30 with TRBJ2-2; D unresolved. This CDR3 spans 15 amino acids. Germline values: CDR1 GTSNPN, CDR2 SVGIG (reference sequence). V was cut by 5 bases and J by 1 base, with 14 bases left in between. DNA of the CDR3: TGTGCCTGGGGCCCGGGCCGCCTGAACACCGGGGAGCTGTTTTTT. Its protein product is CAWGPGRLNTGELFF.

This chain links TRBV7-9 with TRBJ2-3; D remains unclear. This CDR3 has 12 residues. Germline CDR1 is SEHNR and CDR2 is FQNEAQ (reference sequence). CDR3 residues: CVGSWNADTQYF. CDR3 DNA sequence: TGTGTCGGGTCGTGGAACGCGGATACGCAGTATTTT.

CDR3 loop: CASSSGLQETQYF. The CDR3 DNA is TGTGCCAGCAGCTCGGGACTACAAGAGACCCAGTACTTC. The V call is TRBV7-2, the J call TRBJ2-5, with TRBD2 matching 7 bases. Germline CDR1 is SGHTA and CDR2 is FQGNSA. The ends lost 4 bases at V and 2 bases at J; junction bases unmatched: 1. There are 13 residues in the CDR3.

This clonotype was seen once. This chain joins TRBV28 and TRBJ1-2; D remains unclear. Trimming stripped 6 bases from V and 0 bases from J, with 11 bases between. The CDR3 is made up of 14 amino acids. Germline V gene lookup returns CDR1 MDHEN and CDR2 SYDVKM. Here the CDR3 DNA reads TGTGCCAGCAGATCCTTGGGGTCTAACTATGGCTACACCTTC. This encodes CASRSLGSNYGYTF.

The chain employs TRBV7-4 and TRBJ2-2; TRBD1 matches 11 bases. The germline gives CDR1 SGHVT, CDR2 SQSDAQ. The junction had 2 bases not matched to a gene; V was cut back by 4 bases and J by 4 bases. This CDR3 comprises 15 residues. CDR3 loop: CASSSGQGVTGELFF. The CDR3 nucleotides read TGTGCCAGCAGCTCGGGACAGGGGGTCACCGGGGAGCTGTTTTTT.

This chain joins TRBV7-2 and TRBJ2-7; 14 nucleotides match TRBD2. Germline CDR1 reads SGHTA; CDR2 reads FQGNSA. J was trimmed by 5 bases and V by 5 bases; bases with no gene match: 11. The CDR3 has 17 amino acids. The DNA for the CDR3 is TGTGCCAGCAGCCTAACTAGCCGGACTAGCGGGAGGAACGAGCAGTACGTC. Translating gives CASSLTSRTSGRNEQYV.

This clonotype appeared a few times. J is TRBJ2-7 and V is TRBV20-1, with 8 positions matching TRBD1. The CDR3 sequence is 15 residues long. The V gene's germline CDR1 is DFQATT and CDR2 SNEGSKA (reference sequence). The V gene end was trimmed by 0 bases and the J gene end by 1 base; junction bases not matched to a gene: 5. The CDR3 DNA is TGCAGTGCTAGAGACCCAGGGGGCCAATCCTACGAGCAGTACTTC. Protein: CSARDPGGQSYEQYF.

The genes are TRBV12-3 or TRBV12-4 and TRBJ2-3; 11 bases agree with TRBD1. After removal of 5 bases from V and 2 bases from J, the junction contained 3 bases not matched to a gene. The CDR3 is 15 amino acids. The DNA for the CDR3 is TGTGCCAGCAGTGGGACAGGGGGGTTCACAGATACGCAGTATTTT. Translated, it gives CASSGTGGFTDTQYF.

Comments on this clonotype: An end of the junction differs from the germline gene, which may be a read error. The chain carries TRBV6-8 and TRBJ2-7, with D maybe TRBD1 (5 bases). Germline V CDR1 and CDR2: MNHGY, SAAAGT. The CDR3 covers 14 residues. Here the CDR3 reads CSSTLKDTAYEQYF. For the CDR3, the DNA is TGTTCCAGCACCCTAAAGGACACAGCCTACGAGCAGTACTTC.

The genes are TRBV7-2 and TRBJ1-5, with a possible D match to TRBD1 (6 bases). This CDR3 spans 14 amino acids. Per the germline V gene, CDR1 is SGHTA and CDR2 is FQGNSA. The ends were cut back, 6 bases at V and 1 base at J, with 10 bases in the middle. DNA of the CDR3: TGTGCCAGCAGTCGACAGGCGAGCAATCAGCCCCAGCATTTT. Its protein is CASSRQASNQPQHF. The whole variable domain, filled in from reference TRBV7-2 and TRBJ1-5, reads GAGVSQSPSNKVTEKGKDVELRCDPISGHTALYWYRQSLGQGLEFLIYFQGNSAPDKSGLPSDRFSAERTGGSVSTLTIQRTQQEDSAVYLCASSRQASNQPQHFGDGTRLSIL.

This clonotype was detected only a few times. The gene calls are TRBV7-3 and TRBJ2-1, with 12 bases fitting TRBD2. V shed 5 bases, J shed 8 bases, and the junction held 7 bases outside the gene matches. The length of the CDR3 is 15 residues. CDR1 and CDR2 (germline): SGHTA, FQGTGA. The CDR3 protein is CASSPGLAGRDEQFF. Here the CDR3 DNA reads TGTGCCAGCAGCCCCGGACTAGCGGGACGGGATGAGCAGTTCTTC.

This clonotype was recorded a few times. The CDR3 bases are TGTGCCAGCAGTGAAGGAGGGGCTAATGAAAAACTGTTTTTT. Protein product: CASSEGGANEKLFF. The V and J genes are TRBV6-1 and TRBJ1-4; D is perhaps TRBD1 (5 bases). CDR1 is MNHNS, CDR2 SASEGT, per germline. The CDR3 has 14 residues. V shed 1 base and J shed 3 bases, with 6 bases lying between them.

This clonotype was recorded a few times. The J gene is TRBJ2-5, the V gene TRBV6-1, with 7 bases aligning to TRBD1. The germline CDR1 and CDR2 sequences are MNHNS and SASEGT. V trimming: 2 bases; J trimming: 7 bases; junction bases outside the gene matches: 4. This CDR3 has 13 amino acids. CDR3 sequence reads: CASSERGHGTQYF. The DNA for the CDR3 is TGTGCCAGCAGTGAAAGGGGGCACGGGACCCAGTACTTC.

The chain links TRBV15 to TRBJ2-1, with D uncertain. Per germline, CDR1 LNHNV and CDR2 YYDKDF (reference sequence). With 1 base removed from V and 12 bases from J, the gap between germline ends came to 13 bases. The CDR3 is made up of 13 amino acids. The CDR3 here is CATSRGTSGGQFF. In DNA form, the CDR3 reads TGTGCCACCAGCAGAGGTACGAGTGGCGGGCAGTTCTTC.

Worth noting for this clonotype: At one of its ends the junction is not consistent with the germline gene, which may arise from a read error. V usage is TRBV12-3 or TRBV12-4 and J usage is TRBJ2-7; 9 bases align to TRBD2. The CDR3 length is 16 residues. CDR3 coding DNA: TGTGCCAGCAGCTTAGCGGGAGACCCCGGAAACTACGAGCAGTACTTC. It is translated as CASSLAGDPGNYEQYF.

The CDR3 coding sequence is TGTGCCAGCAGCAGCACTACTATACAGGATTCGGATGGCTACACCTTC. Protein product: CASSSTTIQDSDGYTF. V usage is TRBV7-9 and J usage is TRBJ1-2, with D tentatively TRBD1 (5 bases). Per germline, CDR1 SEHNR and CDR2 FQNEAQ (reference sequence). The CDR3 loop spans 16 amino acids. V was pared by 5 bases and J by 6 bases, with 22 bases between.

V is TRBV27 and J is TRBJ2-7; the match to TRBD1 covers 8 bases. The CDR3 is made up of 17 amino acids. Germline CDR1 is MNHEY and CDR2 is SMNVEV (reference sequence). V lost 1 base, J lost 3 bases, and 11 bases stayed unmatched. DNA for the CDR3: TGTGCCAGCAGTTTATATGGTGGTGTCAGGGGGCTCTACGAGCAGTACTTC. Translating it yields CASSLYGGVRGLYEQYF.

V usage is TRBV11-2 and J usage is TRBJ2-7, with TRBD2 as a possible D gene (6 bases). Trimming removed 3 bases at V and 2 bases at J, with 14 bases between. The V gene's germline CDR1 is SGHAT and CDR2 FQNNGV. CDR3 length equals 15 residues. The CDR3 DNA is TGTGCCAGCAGCTTCGGTAGGGCGGGGCCCTACGAGCAGTACGTC. Residues: CASSFGRAGPYEQYV.

This clonotype was found a few times. The rearrangement joins TRBV10-3 to TRBJ1-5; no firm D call. This CDR3 is built from 14 residues. V dropped 6 bases and J dropped 0 bases, with 9 bases sitting between them. CDR1 and CDR2 from the germline V gene are ENHRY and SYGVKD. The CDR3 region has the DNA TGTGCCATCAGCGGAGACCTTAGCAATCAGCCCCAGCATTTT. Amino acid sequence: CAISGDLSNQPQHF.

This clonotype was seen repeatedly, ten times or more. The V gene is TRBV7-6, the J gene TRBJ2-5, with D perhaps matching TRBD1 or TRBD2 (5 bases each). This CDR3 contains 15 residues. V shed 2 bases and J shed 1 base, with 11 bases lying between them. Germline V gene data show CDR1 as SGHVS and CDR2 as FNYEAQ. The chain's CDR3 is CASSLNPGPQETQYF. CDR3 nucleotide sequence: TGTGCCAGCAGCTTAAACCCGGGGCCCCAAGAGACCCAGTACTTC.

This clonotype has more than one count but fewer than ten. This chain joins TRBV7-2 and TRBJ2-5; the match to TRBD2 covers 16 bases. The CDR3 is 19 residues long. J gave up 6 bases and V 4 bases, and 14 bases lay outside the gene matches. The germline V gene has CDR1 SGHTA and CDR2 FQGNSA. CDR3: CASSYGAGLAGGPGKTQYF. Here the CDR3 DNA reads TGTGCCAGCAGCTACGGCGCGGGACTAGCGGGAGGGCCTGGAAAGACCCAGTACTTC.

This sequence joins TRBV2 and TRBJ2-7; the D gene is possibly TRBD2 (6 bases). The CDR3 spans 15 residues. Trimming stripped 2 bases from V and 0 bases from J, with 11 bases between. CDR1 is SNHLY and CDR2 is FYNNEI in the germline V gene. In DNA, the CDR3 is TGTGCCAGCAGTGAAAGGGCTAGCGTCTCCTACGAGCAGTACTTC. It encodes CASSERASVSYEQYF.